A selection of T cell receptor beta chains follows, all from one sample in a study of blood T cell repertoires in COVID-19. Produced via immunoSEQ multiplex PCR; TCRdb's table is partial and in-frame only. The repertoire holds about 43,000 clones, with 83% as singletons. Sample: peripheral blood. Receptor source: an elderly man in a cohort sampled during active COVID-19. Each CDR3 is given with its conserved first and last residue. The D gene is left open where the match is weak. Size is stated for part of the rows, as once, few or many counts, or as a class when the clone is expanded.

>TRBV2|NA|TRBJ2-7|TRBD2
TGTGCCAGCACCGGGGGGGTAGCGGACGAGCAGTACTTC
CASTGGVADEQYF
>TRBV19|NA|TRBJ1-6|TRBD1
TGTGCCAGTAAAGGAGGCACAGGGGGCTTAGAATCACCCCTCCACTTT
CASKGGTGGLESPLHF
>TRBV4-1|NA|TRBJ2-6|NA
TGCGCCAGCAGCCCCCTCTTACAGGGAATTGGTTCTGGGGCCAACGTCCTGACTTTC
CASSPLLQGIGSGANVLTF
>TRBV4-1|NA|TRBJ1-5|TRBD1
TGCGCCAGCAGCCAAGATCCGGGGACAGCAGGATATAGCAATCAGCCCCAGCATTTT
CASSQDPGTAGYSNQPQHF
>TRBV25-1|NA|TRBJ1-2|TRBD1
TGTGCCAGCAGTGACAGGGGGCAGGGCTATGGCTACACCTTC
CASSDRGQGYGYTF
>TRBV6-5|NA|TRBJ1-1|NA
TGTGCCAGCAGCCGAACGGGACAGAACACTGAAGCTTTCTTT
CASSRTGQNTEAFF
>TRBV10-2|NA|TRBJ2-5|TRBD1
TGCGCCACCACCCCTCGTAGGGGGCTTGAGACCCAGTACTTC
CATTPRRGLETQYF
>TRBV7-9|NA|TRBJ2-5|TRBD1
TGTGCCAGCAGCTTCCCGGGACAGCGGGAGACCCAGTACTTC
CASSFPGQRETQYF
>TRBV6-5|NA|TRBJ1-2|TRBD1
TGTGCCAGCAGAAAAAACAGGGGGAGCTATGGCTACACCTTC
CASRKNRGSYGYTF
>TRBV30|NA|TRBJ1-5|TRBD1
TGTGCCTGGAGTTATACAGGGGGCAATCAGCCCCAGCATTTT
CAWSYTGGNQPQHF
>TRBV12-3/TRBV12-4|NA|TRBJ1-2|NA
TGTGCCAGCAGTCGGACAGTCAACTATGGCTACACCTTC
CASSRTVNYGYTF
>TRBV5-6|NA|TRBJ2-2|TRBD1
TGTGCCAGCAGCTCCCCCGGGACAGGGAACACCGGGGAGCTGTTTTTT
CASSSPGTGNTGELFF
>TRBV3-1/TRBV3-2|NA|TRBJ1-2|NA
TGTGCCAGCAGCGAGGCTAGCTATGGCTACACCTTC
CASSEASYGYTF
>TRBV30|NA|TRBJ1-5|NA
TGTGCCTGGAGTGCGGAGGGTGGTCAGCCCCAGCATTTT
CAWSAEGGQPQHF
>TRBV11-2|NA|TRBJ1-1|NA
TGTGCCAGCAGCTTAGAATTCGGGAAAAAGAACACTGAAGCTTTCTTT
CASSLEFGKKNTEAFF
>TRBV10-1|NA|TRBJ2-1|NA
TGCGCCAGCAGCGCTACCCTAGGGGGCTCCTACAATGAGCAGTTCTTC
CASSATLGGSYNEQFF
>TRBV29-1|NA|TRBJ1-1|TRBD1
TGCAGCGTTGGCCGACAGGGAACAGCTTTCTTT
CSVGRQGTAFF
>TRBV5-1|NA|TRBJ2-2|NA
TGCGCCAGCAGCCCGCTGGGGACACCGAACACCGGGGAGCTGTTTTTT
CASSPLGTPNTGELFF
>TRBV5-4|NA|TRBJ1-2|TRBD1
TGTGCCAGCAGCTTCACGGGACAGGGGGTTGGCTACACCTTC
CASSFTGQGVGYTF
>TRBV24-1|medium-sized|TRBJ2-7|TRBD1
TGTGCCACCAGTGACCCGGGACAGGGGTCCAACGAGCAGTACTTC
CATSDPGQGSNEQYF
>TRBV14|NA|TRBJ2-1|NA
TGTGCCAGCAGCCTAGCCGGTGAGCAGTTCTTC
CASSLAGEQFF
>TRBV2|NA|TRBJ2-7|TRBD2
TGTGCCAGCAGAGCTAGCGGTGGCCTTGAGCAGTACTTC
CASRASGGLEQYF
>TRBV27|NA|TRBJ2-7|TRBD2
TGTGCCAGCAGTAGAGCGGGAGAGGTTTCCTACGAGCAGTACTTC
CASSRAGEVSYEQYF
>TRBV11-2|once|TRBJ2-7|NA
TGTGCCAGCAGCTTAGATCAGGGCAACCTCTACGAGCAGTACTTC
CASSLDQGNLYEQYF
>TRBV9|NA|TRBJ1-4|TRBD1
TGTGCCAGCAGCGTAGACGTGACAGGGGTAGGAAGTGAAAAACTGTTTTTT
CASSVDVTGVGSEKLFF
>TRBV6-5|NA|TRBJ2-7|NA
TGTGCCAGCAACTTGGGCGGGTTCATGAACGAGCAGTACTTC
CASNLGGFMNEQYF
>TRBV28|NA|TRBJ2-1|NA
TGTGCCAGCAAACAACTGAGCGGTGAGCAGTTCTTC
CASKQLSGEQFF
>TRBV2|few|TRBJ2-2|NA
TGTGCCAGCAGTGAAAACAGTAACACCGGGGAGCTGTTTTTT
CASSENSNTGELFF
>TRBV10-3|few|TRBJ1-1|NA
TGTGCCACCAGCCAGGGGAACACTGAAGCTTTCTTT
CATSQGNTEAFF
>TRBV4-3|NA|TRBJ2-2|TRBD2
TGCGCCAGCAGCCAAGGGACTAGCGGGTCCGGGGAGCTGTTTTTT
CASSQGTSGSGELFF
>TRBV7-2|NA|TRBJ2-3|NA
TGTGCCAGCAGCTTAGCGCCAGATACCAATACGCAGTATTTT
CASSLAPDTNTQYF
>TRBV9|NA|TRBJ2-1|NA
TGTGCCAGCAGCGTCCAGGGGACGCTCACTGAGCAGTTCTTC
CASSVQGTLTEQFF
>TRBV5-4|NA|TRBJ2-5|TRBD2
TGTGCCAGCAGTCCTGGACTAGCGGGGGGGAAAGAGACCCAGTACTTC
CASSPGLAGGKETQYF
>TRBV5-1|few|TRBJ2-7|NA
TGCGCCAGCAGCTTCCTAGGACTGGCCGATTCGCAGTACTTC
CASSFLGLADSQYF
>TRBV10-3|NA|TRBJ1-4|TRBD1
TGTGCCATCAGTCCGGGACAGGGGACTGAAAAACTGTTTTTT
CAISPGQGTEKLFF
>TRBV5-1|NA|TRBJ2-5|TRBD2
TGCGCCAGCACGGGTATTAGCGGGAGGGCCCTAGAGACCCAGTACTTC
CASTGISGRALETQYF
>TRBV5-6|NA|TRBJ2-1|TRBD2
TGTGCCAGCAGCTTGATCCTAGCGGGGGGGCCTAGTTTGGTAAATGAGCAGTTCTTC
CASSLILAGGPSLVNEQFF
>TRBV2|NA|TRBJ1-1|TRBD1
TGTGCCAGCAGGAAAGACCGGACAGGGGAGGCAGCTTTCTTT
CASRKDRTGEAAFF
>TRBV5-1|few|TRBJ2-7|NA
TGCGCCAGCAGCCCCCGTGCGGGTGACTACGAGCAGTACTTC
CASSPRAGDYEQYF
>TRBV7-9|NA|TRBJ2-2|TRBD1
TGTGCCAGCAGCCAGGGGGCAGGCGGGGAGCTGTTTTTT
CASSQGAGGELFF
>TRBV7-8|NA|TRBJ2-7|TRBD2
TGTGCCAGCATCATTAGCGGGAGGGCCGGATACGAGCAGTACTTC
CASIISGRAGYEQYF
>TRBV24-1|NA|TRBJ2-1|NA
TGTGCCACCAGTGATTTGAGGGGTTATGAGCAGTTCTTC
CATSDLRGYEQFF
>TRBV7-9|NA|TRBJ1-6|TRBD1
TGTGCCAGCAGCTTCGGGACAGGGGGCTCCTATAATTCACCCCTCCACTTT
CASSFGTGGSYNSPLHF
>TRBV3-1/TRBV3-2|NA|TRBJ2-7|NA
TGTGCCAGCAGCTTACTAGCTAATGGCGAGCAGTACTTC
CASSLLANGEQYF